This T cell receptor (beta chain) was recorded in a study of T cells in Graves' hyperthyroidism and ophthalmopathy. In its sample, this clonotype was seen many times. Its specificity is not known. V lost 5 bases, J lost 0 bases, and 11 bases lay in between. This CDR3 has 15 amino acids. CDR1 SGHTA and CDR2 FQGNSA come from the germline V gene. TCR beta CDR3 sequences were amplified from RNA transcripts. First-round RT-PCR targeting the TCR CDR3 was performed with the HTBI primer set. MiXCR, applied by TCRdb to the multiplex PCR reads, yields one record per CDR3 protein. The data show around 300,000 distinct CDR3 sequences, roughly an eighth seen once. Over 18 months, lack of ophthalmopathy progression marked Graves' hyperthyroidism as stable. Study-level results: Separation of ophthalmopathy from stable hyperthyroidism was achieved by a 13 V-J model.

Sequencing was carried out using blood. This chain links TRBV7-2 with TRBJ2-1; no reliable D call. The origin of this receptor is a woman aged 40 to 55 with Graves' hyperthyroidism. CDR3 in amino acids: CASSRTASSYNEQFF. In DNA form, the CDR3 reads TGTGCCAGCAGCCGGACCGCCAGCTCCTACAATGAGCAGTTCTTC.